By sample fraction, the clone carrying this T cell receptor beta chain is medium-sized (0.01 to 0.1%). The data stem from a study of HIV-infected patients and healthy controls. Study at large: Early therapy brought no consistent CD8 count shift, though the CD4:CD8 ratio rose a little.

The CDR3 is 15 residues long. With 4 bases removed from V and 5 bases from J, the gap between germline ends came to 15 bases. Germline values: CDR1 MNHEY, CDR2 SMNVEV (reference sequence). Roughly three months, about 14 weeks, into antiretroviral therapy, follow-up blood was collected. The repertoire came from unfractionated whole blood and reflected all unsorted peripheral T cells. cDNA was made from approximately 0.55 ug RNA using alpha and beta constant primers. Using multiplexing indices, alpha and beta chain libraries were generated apart by chain-specific third strand synthesis. Second strand synthesis was primed from the SP2 site. TCRdb recomputed calls from the 5' RACE reads with MiXCR, one row per CDR3 protein. The sample lists 5,000 to 6,500 distinct CDR3 sequences; 20% to 25% were seen once.

The rearrangement joins TRBV27 to TRBJ1-5; maybe TRBD1 (5 bases). This specimen consisted of blood, obtained during antiretroviral therapy. This sequence originates from an adult with HIV infection. The CDR3 DNA reads as TGTGCCAGCAGTTCTCCCGGGGCAGGTCATCAGCCCCAGCATTTT. It encodes CASSSPGAGHQPQHF.